The rows below give T cell receptor beta chains drawn from one sample of a study of OX40 agonist ivuxolimab in advanced cancers. Here immunoSEQ multiplex PCR was the method, and the copy in TCRdb shows in-frame clones only, minus some. This table holds around 60,000 clones, 91% found once. The sample was CD4+ or CD8+ T cells sorted from blood, taken in a trial of the OX40 agonist ivuxolimab. The receptor source for this set is an adult with an advanced solid tumor such as melanoma, head and neck, liver or kidney cancer. Both conserved end residues are part of each CDR3. D genes are given only for firm matches. Not all rows give a size; the values are once, few, many and, for expanded clones, a class.

d_call | j_call | v_call | clone_size | cdr3_nt | cdr3_aa
TRBD1 | TRBJ2-7 | TRBV6-1 | NA | TGTGCCAGCAGTTTGCCGGGACAGGACTACGAGCAGTACTTC | CASSLPGQDYEQYF
NA | TRBJ2-4 | TRBV9 | NA | NA | CASSVAEGAMYF
NA | TRBJ2-7 | TRBV25-1 | NA | TGTGCCAGCAGCGTGGGCTCCGGAGGATACGAGCAGTACTTC | CASSVGSGGYEQYF
NA | TRBJ1-4 | TRBV11-2 | NA | TGTGCCAGCAGCTCGGGGGGGCGCGGGACTAATGAAAAACTGTTTTTT | CASSSGGRGTNEKLFF
NA | TRBJ2-1 | TRBV5-1 | NA | TGCGCCAGCAGCCCTCAGGGTGATGAGCAGTTCTTC | CASSPQGDEQFF
NA | TRBJ1-1 | TRBV6-1 | NA | TGTGCCAGCGGGGCAGGCTGGAACACTGAAGCTTTCTTT | CASGAGWNTEAFF
NA | TRBJ2-3 | TRBV7-9 | NA | TGTGCCAGCAGCCCCCGTCAACCGGGACGGGGGATAGATACGCAGTATTTT | CASSPRQPGRGIDTQYF
NA | TRBJ2-5 | TRBV25-1 | NA | TGTGCCAGCAGTGAATTTTTGGGGGGCAGGGGAGAGACCCAGTACTTC | CASSEFLGGRGETQYF
NA | TRBJ1-2 | TRBV7-8 | NA | TGTGCCAGCAGCCCGCGGATATCCCGCCTCGGCGCTAACTATGGCTACACCTTC | CASSPRISRLGANYGYTF
TRBD2 | TRBJ2-1 | TRBV4-2 | NA | TGTGCCAGCAGCCAAGATCTAGCGGGCTCCTACAATGAGCAGTTCTTC | CASSQDLAGSYNEQFF
TRBD2 | TRBJ2-7 | TRBV7-2 | NA | TGTGCCAGCAGGCGGGAGTCCCCCTACGAGCAGTACTTC | CASRRESPYEQYF
NA | TRBJ1-1 | TRBV6-1 | NA | TGTGCCAGCAGTGGGTGGTTGGGGGGGTGGAGCACTGAAGCTTTCTTT | CASSGWLGGWSTEAFF
NA | TRBJ2-1 | TRBV29-1 | NA | TGCAGCTCCCAAGTGGGGGCGGGCCGTGAGCAGTTCTTC | CSSQVGAGREQFF
NA | TRBJ1-4 | TRBV29-1 | NA | TGCAGCGTTGAGGACGGTAATGAAAAACTGTTTTTT | CSVEDGNEKLFF
NA | TRBJ2-5 | TRBV7-2 | NA | TGTGCCAGCAGCTGGGGGGGCGAGGAGACCCAGTACTTC | CASSWGGEETQYF
TRBD2 | TRBJ2-5 | TRBV7-3 | NA | TGTGCCAGCAGCTCACTAGCGGGGGAAGAGACCCAGTACTTC | CASSSLAGEETQYF
TRBD1 | TRBJ1-1 | TRBV7-9 | NA | TGTGCCAGCAGCTCGGACAGGGGTAGGACTGAAGCTTTCTTT | CASSSDRGRTEAFF
NA | TRBJ1-3 | TRBV5-4 | few | TGTGCCAGCACCCGCTCCGGCTCTGGAAACACCATATATTTT | CASTRSGSGNTIYF
NA | TRBJ2-5 | TRBV6-1 | NA | TGTGCCAGCACAGGGAGCTTCCAAGAGACCCAGTACTTC | CASTGSFQETQYF
NA | TRBJ1-2 | TRBV28 | NA | TGTGCCAGCAGTTCTCGGGGCTACACCTTC | CASSSRGYTF
NA | TRBJ2-5 | TRBV4-1 | few | TGCGCCAGCAGCCAAGGCGGATTCGGGACCCAGTACTTC | CASSQGGFGTQYF
TRBD2 | TRBJ2-1 | TRBV29-1 | NA | TGCAGCGTTGAAGATCGTGGACTAGCGGGAGTGGGGGAGTTCTTC | CSVEDRGLAGVGEFF
TRBD1 | TRBJ2-7 | TRBV11-2 | NA | TGTGCCAGCAGCCCCGGGACAGAATTAAGTTACGAGCAGTACTTC | CASSPGTELSYEQYF
NA | TRBJ1-2 | TRBV5-4 | few | TGTGCCAGCAGCTTGAGCATAGGAGATTCCGGAATCTACACCTTC | CASSLSIGDSGIYTF
TRBD1 | TRBJ2-3 | TRBV7-6 | NA | TGTGCCAGCAGCCCGGGTCAGGGACAGGGGCAATATTTT | CASSPGQGQGQYF
TRBD2 | TRBJ2-1 | TRBV11-2 | NA | TGTGCCAGCAGCTTTGGCGGGGGCTCCTACAATGAGCAGTTCTTC | CASSFGGGSYNEQFF
TRBD1 | TRBJ1-2 | TRBV6-5 | NA | TGTGCCAGCAGTTACCAGGGGGAGGCCTATGGCTACACCTTC | CASSYQGEAYGYTF
NA | TRBJ1-3 | TRBV19 | NA | TGTGCCGTGATCTCCTCTGGAAACACCATATATTTT | CAVISSGNTIYF
TRBD1 | TRBJ2-7 | TRBV4-1 | NA | TGCGCCAGCAGCCGACCCGGGACAGGGTCGGAGGAGCAGTACTTC | CASSRPGTGSEEQYF
NA | TRBJ2-2 | TRBV18 | NA | TGTGCCAGCTCACAAACAGGGTACAACACCGGGGAGCTGTTTTTT | CASSQTGYNTGELFF
NA | TRBJ1-2 | TRBV5-6 | NA | TGTGCCAGCAGCCTGGGGGGCTATGGCTACACCTTC | CASSLGGYGYTF
NA | TRBJ1-6 | TRBV28 | once | TGTGCCAGCATCGCCGGGAGGAGCTCCTATAATTCACCCCTCCACTTT | CASIAGRSSYNSPLHF
NA | TRBJ1-1 | TRBV5-8 | NA | TGTGCCAGCAGCTTGAGGCTTGAAGCTTTCTTT | CASSLRLEAFF
NA | TRBJ2-1 | TRBV29-1 | NA | TGCAGCGTTGAGGAACGGGCCGGGCTTGGTGAGCAGTTCTTC | CSVEERAGLGEQFF
TRBD1 | TRBJ1-5 | TRBV28 | NA | TGTGCCAGCAGTTCGGACAGGGGGCGTCAGATGGTCAATCAGCCCCAGCATTTT | CASSSDRGRQMVNQPQHF
NA | TRBJ1-3 | TRBV30 | NA | TGTGCCTGGAGTGTAAGGGGGGCCTCTGGAAACACCATATATTTT | CAWSVRGASGNTIYF
NA | TRBJ2-3 | TRBV18 | NA | TGTGCCAGCTCCGCCCGACAACTTAGCACAGATACGCAGTATTTT | CASSARQLSTDTQYF
NA | TRBJ1-3 | TRBV4-2 | NA | TGTGCCAGCAGCCAAGACCGATCTGGAAACACCATATATTTT | CASSQDRSGNTIYF
NA | TRBJ2-2 | TRBV19 | few | TGTGCCAGTAGTATAGTCCCGAACACCGGGGAGCTGTTTTTT | CASSIVPNTGELFF
TRBD1 | TRBJ1-6 | TRBV5-4 | NA | TGTGCCAGCAGCCCTGGGACAGGGAACCCCCATTCACCCCTCCACTTT | CASSPGTGNPHSPLHF
TRBD2 | TRBJ2-3 | TRBV10-3 | NA | TGTGCCATCAGTGCTCGTACTAGCGGATTATCTAGCACAGATACGCAGTATTTT | CAISARTSGLSSTDTQYF
TRBD1 | TRBJ1-2 | TRBV28 | NA | TGTGCCAGCAGCCGGGGACAGGGTTATGGCTACACCTTC | CASSRGQGYGYTF